The 13 T cell receptor beta chains below were found in one sample sequenced in a study of T-cell reconstitution after alpha-beta-depleted transplantation in children. Preparation of the TCRbeta library involved a method that used unique molecular identifiers. TCRdb called the PCR reads again in MiXCR, with one record for every CDR3 protein. The sample includes fewer than 150,000 distinct CDR3 sequences, about 9.9% of them seen just once. The material was PBMCs, mostly from graft donor cells, obtained 180 days after TCRalphabeta/CD19-depleted stem cell transplant. All receptors derive from a girl under two years old who had a stem cell transplant for combined immunodeficiency, so the T cells may come from the graft donor.

The sample holds a few counts of this clonotype. This chain links TRBV5-1 with TRBJ2-7, with a tentative D call TRBD1 (5 bases). The CDR3 spans 15 residues. Trimming took off 2 bases at V and 6 bases at J, with 18 bases between the two ends. CDR1 is SGHRS and CDR2 is YFSETQ in the germline V gene. CDR3 in DNA: TGCGCCAGCAGCTTTATAACAGGTTTCCCGGGCGAGCAGTACTTC. This translates into CASSFITGFPGEQYF.

This clonotype was picked up a small number of times. The J gene is TRBJ2-7, the V gene TRBV4-2; TRBD1 is a possible D gene (5 bases). V was trimmed by 5 bases and J by 7 bases, leaving 12 bases between them. CDR3 length: 12 amino acids. CDR1 and CDR2 from the germline V gene are LGHNA and YNFKEQ. CDR3 residues: CASSKTAGEQYF. The CDR3 DNA is TGTGCCAGCAGCAAGACAGCCGGGGAGCAGTACTTC.

A few counts support this clonotype. This sequence joins TRBV7-8 and TRBJ2-7; 7 positions match TRBD1. V shed 4 bases and J 2 bases; nucleotides not matched to a gene: 8. The length of the CDR3 is 15 residues. Germline CDR1 and CDR2: SGHVS and FQNEAQ. The DNA of the CDR3 is TGTGCCAGCAGCTCGCCGGACAGGCGGGCCTACGAGCAGTACTTC. This translates into CASSSPDRRAYEQYF.

The chain combines TRBV18 with TRBJ1-4; D is unresolved. Germline CDR1 reads KGHSH; CDR2 reads LQKENI. CDR3 length equals 14 residues. The V gene lost 5 bases and the J gene lost 10 bases, with 17 bases spanning the gap. The CDR3 is CASSKTGEEGKLFF. The CDR3 coding sequence is TGTGCCAGCTCAAAGACCGGGGAAGAAGGAAAACTGTTTTTT. Full variable domain (missing parts from reference TRBV18 and TRBJ1-4): NAGVMQNPRHLVRRRGQEARLRCSPMKGHSHVYWYRQLPEEGLKFMVYLQKENIIDESGMPKERFSAEFPKEGPSILRIQQVVRGDSAAYFCASSKTGEEGKLFFGSGTQLSVL.

The CDR3 spells CSVRGFYGYTF. CDR3 nucleotides: TGCAGCGTTCGGGGGTTCTATGGCTACACCTTC. The chain uses TRBV29-1 and TRBJ1-2, with D possibly matching TRBD1 (5 bases). Germline V gene sequence: CDR1 SQVTM, CDR2 ANQGSEA. This CDR3 region has 11 residues. The V and J ends lost 5 bases and 4 bases respectively, with 8 bases between them.

This clonotype has a handful of counts. V is TRBV10-3 and J is TRBJ1-5, with 7 nucleotides matching TRBD1. Germline V gene sequence: CDR1 ENHRY, CDR2 SYGVKD. Trimming cost V 0 bases and J 0 bases; bases outside gene matches: 8. CDR3 length: 18 amino acids. In DNA form, the CDR3 reads TGTGCCATCAGTGAGTCTAAAACAGGGGTAGGTAGCAATCAGCCCCAGCATTTT. It codes for CAISESKTGVGSNQPQHF.

This clonotype turned up a few times. V gene TRBV20-1 combines with J gene TRBJ1-3, with D tentatively TRBD1 (5 bases). CDR3 size: 14 residues. Per germline, CDR1 DFQATT and CDR2 SNEGSKA (reference sequence). V was cut by 6 bases and J by 0 bases, with 12 bases left in between. CDR3 DNA sequence: TGCAGTGCCCCGGGACCGATCTCTGGAAACACCATATATTTT. Its translation: CSAPGPISGNTIYF.

This rearrangement joins TRBV12-3 or TRBV12-4 to TRBJ1-4, with a tentative D call TRBD1 (6 bases). The CDR3 contains 16 residues. Between the trimmed V and J ends, which lost 3 bases and 0 bases, there was a span of 11 bases. The CDR3: CASSFGQSATNEKLFF. In nucleotides, the CDR3 is TGTGCCAGCAGTTTCGGACAGTCAGCAACTAATGAAAAACTGTTTTTT.

The chain links TRBV7-2 to TRBJ2-6, with D possibly TRBD1 on 6 matching bases. Germline CDR1 reads SGHTA; CDR2 reads FQGNSA. V was pared by 4 bases and J by 0 bases, with 13 bases between. This CDR3 has 17 residues. CDR3 amino acids: CASSSGVGFSGANVLTF. CDR3 DNA sequence: TGTGCCAGCAGCTCAGGGGTGGGCTTCTCTGGGGCCAACGTCCTGACTTTC.

This clonotype has a count of ten or more. The chain combines TRBV11-2 with TRBJ2-7; 11 nucleotides agree with TRBD2. The CDR3 contains 15 residues. Germline loops: CDR1 SGHAT, CDR2 FQNNGV. Trimming removed 5 bases from V and 3 bases from J; junction bases left unmatched: 6. The CDR3 nucleotides read TGTGCCAGCAGCGGACGGACTAGCGGGTACTACGAGCAGTACTTC. It is translated as CASSGRTSGYYEQYF.

This clonotype turned up a few times. This sequence joins TRBV28 and TRBJ1-5; D may be TRBD1 (5 bases). Trimming left V 1 base short and J 3 bases short, with 10 bases between. Germline-derived CDR1 and CDR2 are MDHEN and SYDVKM. This CDR3 comprises 15 residues. The CDR3 is CASSLLQGSNQPQHF. CDR3 in DNA: TGTGCCAGCAGTTTATTGCAGGGCTCCAATCAGCCCCAGCATTTT.

This clonotype was seen only a few times. The V call is TRBV27, the J call TRBJ2-7, with TRBD1 matching 11 bases. Germline V gives CDR1 MNHEY, CDR2 SMNVEV (reference sequence). V was clipped by 6 bases and J by 6 bases; unmatched bases: 7. This CDR3 region has 14 residues. Here the CDR3 DNA reads TGTGCCAGCAGCCCCTGGGACAGGGGGTCCGAGCAGTACTTC. Its translation is CASSPWDRGSEQYF.

This chain connects TRBV30 to TRBJ2-7; tentatively, D is TRBD1 or TRBD2 (6 bases each). V lost 0 bases and J lost 7, with 10 bases in between. Looked up from germline, CDR1 is GTSNPN and CDR2 is SVGIG (reference sequence). The CDR3 extends over 12 amino acids. The CDR3 DNA is TGTGCCTGGAGTGTGAGGGGGGTGGAGCAGTACTTC. Encoded protein: CAWSVRGVEQYF.